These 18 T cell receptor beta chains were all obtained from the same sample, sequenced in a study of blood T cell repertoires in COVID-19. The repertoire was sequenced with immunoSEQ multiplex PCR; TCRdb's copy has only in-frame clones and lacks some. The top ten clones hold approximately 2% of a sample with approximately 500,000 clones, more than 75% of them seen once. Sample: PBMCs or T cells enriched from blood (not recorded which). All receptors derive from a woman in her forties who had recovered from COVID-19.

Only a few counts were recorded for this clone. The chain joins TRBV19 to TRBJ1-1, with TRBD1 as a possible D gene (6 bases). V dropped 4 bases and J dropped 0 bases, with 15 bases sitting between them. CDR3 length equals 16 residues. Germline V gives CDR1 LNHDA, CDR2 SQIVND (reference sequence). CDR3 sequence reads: CASSTLGGGMNTEAFF. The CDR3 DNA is TGTGCCAGTAGTACTCTAGGGGGAGGGATGAACACTGAAGCTTTCTTT.

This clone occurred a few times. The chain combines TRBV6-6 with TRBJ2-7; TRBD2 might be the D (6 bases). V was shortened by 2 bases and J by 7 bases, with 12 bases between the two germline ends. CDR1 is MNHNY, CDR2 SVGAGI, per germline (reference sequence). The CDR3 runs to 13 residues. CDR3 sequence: CASSYGLGGEQYF. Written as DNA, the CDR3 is TGTGCCAGCAGTTACGGGCTGGGGGGAGAGCAGTACTTC.

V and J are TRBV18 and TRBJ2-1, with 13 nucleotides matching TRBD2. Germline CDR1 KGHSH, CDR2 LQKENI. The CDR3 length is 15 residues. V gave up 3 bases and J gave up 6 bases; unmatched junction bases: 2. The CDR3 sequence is CASSPGLAGTNEQFF. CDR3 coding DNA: TGTGCCAGCTCACCGGGACTAGCGGGAACCAATGAGCAGTTCTTC.

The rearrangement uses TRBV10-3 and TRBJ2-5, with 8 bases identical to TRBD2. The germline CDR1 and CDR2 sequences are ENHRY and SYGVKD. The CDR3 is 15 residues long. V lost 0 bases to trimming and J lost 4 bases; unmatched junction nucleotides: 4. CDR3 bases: TGTGCCATCAGTGAGTCGGGACTAGTCCGAGAGACCCAGTACTTC. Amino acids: CAISESGLVRETQYF.

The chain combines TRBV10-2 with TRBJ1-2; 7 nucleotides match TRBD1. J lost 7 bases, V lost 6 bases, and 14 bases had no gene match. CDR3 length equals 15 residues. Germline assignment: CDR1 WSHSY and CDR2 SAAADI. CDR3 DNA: TGCGCCAGCAGCCTGAGTAAGGAGGGGGCGGGTGGCTACACCTTC. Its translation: CASSLSKEGAGGYTF.

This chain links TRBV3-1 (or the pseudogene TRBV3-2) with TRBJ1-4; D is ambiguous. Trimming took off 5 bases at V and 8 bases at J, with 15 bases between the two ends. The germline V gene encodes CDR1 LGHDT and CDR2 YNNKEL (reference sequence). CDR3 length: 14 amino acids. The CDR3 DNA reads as TGTGCCAGCAGCTCAACAAAGAAAATCGAAAAACTGTTTTTT. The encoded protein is CASSSTKKIEKLFF.

The CDR3 reads CASSRWTGKQETQYF. CDR3 bases: TGTGCCAGCAGTCGGTGGACAGGGAAACAAGAGACCCAGTACTTC. The V and J genes are TRBV6-5 and TRBJ2-5; 8 positions agree with TRBD1. The CDR3 covers 15 residues. The V segment lost 5 bases and the J segment 2 bases; nucleotides outside the gene matches: 7. Per the germline V gene, CDR1 is MNHEY and CDR2 is SVGAGI.

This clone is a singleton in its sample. This CDR3 reads CASSSQGAGNQPQHF. The CDR3 coding sequence is TGTGCCAGCAGTTCGCAGGGGGCTGGCAATCAGCCCCAGCATTTT. The chain links TRBV28 to TRBJ1-5; 8 nucleotides align to TRBD1. CDR1 is MDHEN and CDR2 is SYDVKM in the germline V gene. CDR3 size: 15 residues. The V gene end was trimmed by 4 bases and the J gene end by 2 bases; junction bases not matched to a gene: 4.

CDR3 protein: CASRTLASGANVLTF. The CDR3 DNA follows: TGTGCCAGCAGGACTCTAGCCTCTGGGGCCAACGTCCTGACTTTC. The chain carries TRBV2 and TRBJ2-6; D is possibly TRBD2 (5 bases). Per germline, CDR1 SNHLY and CDR2 FYNNEI. There are 15 residues in the CDR3. The V and J ends lost 6 bases and 0 bases respectively, with 9 bases between them.

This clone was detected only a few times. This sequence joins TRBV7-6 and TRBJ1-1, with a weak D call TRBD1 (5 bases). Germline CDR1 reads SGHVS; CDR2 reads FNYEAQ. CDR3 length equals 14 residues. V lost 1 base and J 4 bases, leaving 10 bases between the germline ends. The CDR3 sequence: CASSLDGGSTEAFF. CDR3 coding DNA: TGTGCCAGCAGCTTAGACGGGGGGAGCACTGAAGCTTTCTTT.

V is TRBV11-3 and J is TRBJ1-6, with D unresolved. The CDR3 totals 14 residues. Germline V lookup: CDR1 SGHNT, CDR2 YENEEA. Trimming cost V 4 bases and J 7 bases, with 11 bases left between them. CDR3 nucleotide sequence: TGTGCCAGCAGCTCCGCCGGCGGGAATTCACCCCTCCACTTT. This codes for CASSSAGGNSPLHF. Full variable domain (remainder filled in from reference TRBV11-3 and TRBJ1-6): EAGVVQSPRYKIIEKKQPVAFWCNPISGHNTLYWYLQNLGQGPELLIRYENEEAVDDSQLPKDRFSAERLKGVDSTLKIQPAELGDSAVYLCASSSAGGNSPLHFGNGTRLTVT.

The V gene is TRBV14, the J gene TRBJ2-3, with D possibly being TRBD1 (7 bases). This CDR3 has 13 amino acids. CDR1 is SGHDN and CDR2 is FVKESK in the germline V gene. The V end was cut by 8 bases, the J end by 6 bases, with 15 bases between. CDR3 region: CASARGEWDTQYF. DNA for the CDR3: TGTGCCAGCGCCAGGGGGGAGTGGGATACGCAGTATTTT.

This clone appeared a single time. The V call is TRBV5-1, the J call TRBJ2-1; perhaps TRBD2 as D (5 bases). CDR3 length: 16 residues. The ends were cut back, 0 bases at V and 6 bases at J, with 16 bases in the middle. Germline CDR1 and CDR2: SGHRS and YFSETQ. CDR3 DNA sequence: TGCGCCAGCAGCTTGGGATGGGAGCTTGGTGGCAATGAGCAGTTCTTC. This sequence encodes CASSLGWELGGNEQFF.

CDR3 coding DNA: TGTGCCACCAGTCCTGGACAGGGCTATTCACCCCTCCACTTT. The encoded protein is CATSPGQGYSPLHF. This rearrangement joins TRBV24-1 to TRBJ1-6; 8 bases fit TRBD1. The CDR3 has 14 residues. Losses at the gene ends were 6 bases for V and 8 bases for J; bases not matched to a gene: 5. CDR1 and CDR2 from the germline V gene are KGHDR and SFDVKD.

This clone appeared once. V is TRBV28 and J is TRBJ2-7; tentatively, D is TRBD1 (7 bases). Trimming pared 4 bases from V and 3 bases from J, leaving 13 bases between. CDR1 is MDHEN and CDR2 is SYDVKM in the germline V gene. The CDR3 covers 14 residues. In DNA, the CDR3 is TGTGCCAGCAGTTGGAGGGACAGATTCTACGAGCAGTACTTC. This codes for CASSWRDRFYEQYF.

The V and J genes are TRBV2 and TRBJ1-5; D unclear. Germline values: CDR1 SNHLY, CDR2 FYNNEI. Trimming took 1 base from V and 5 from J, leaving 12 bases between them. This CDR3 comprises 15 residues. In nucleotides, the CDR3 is TGTGCCAGCAGTGAAGGAGGAGGCGGCGATCAGCCCCAGCATTTT. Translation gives CASSEGGGGDQPQHF.

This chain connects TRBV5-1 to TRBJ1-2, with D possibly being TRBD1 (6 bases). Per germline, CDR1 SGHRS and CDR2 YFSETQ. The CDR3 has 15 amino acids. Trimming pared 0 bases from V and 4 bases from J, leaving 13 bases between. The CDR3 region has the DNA TGCGCCAGCAGCTTGGTAGGGGGAGGGACCTATGGCTACACCTTC. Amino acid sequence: CASSLVGGGTYGYTF.

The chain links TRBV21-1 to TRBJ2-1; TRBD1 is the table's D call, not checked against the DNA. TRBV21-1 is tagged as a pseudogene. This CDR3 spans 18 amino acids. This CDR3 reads CASSKEDGTGNSYNEQFF. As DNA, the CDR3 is TGTGCCAGCAGCAAAGAGGATGGTACAGGAAACTCCTACAATGAGCAGTTCTTC.